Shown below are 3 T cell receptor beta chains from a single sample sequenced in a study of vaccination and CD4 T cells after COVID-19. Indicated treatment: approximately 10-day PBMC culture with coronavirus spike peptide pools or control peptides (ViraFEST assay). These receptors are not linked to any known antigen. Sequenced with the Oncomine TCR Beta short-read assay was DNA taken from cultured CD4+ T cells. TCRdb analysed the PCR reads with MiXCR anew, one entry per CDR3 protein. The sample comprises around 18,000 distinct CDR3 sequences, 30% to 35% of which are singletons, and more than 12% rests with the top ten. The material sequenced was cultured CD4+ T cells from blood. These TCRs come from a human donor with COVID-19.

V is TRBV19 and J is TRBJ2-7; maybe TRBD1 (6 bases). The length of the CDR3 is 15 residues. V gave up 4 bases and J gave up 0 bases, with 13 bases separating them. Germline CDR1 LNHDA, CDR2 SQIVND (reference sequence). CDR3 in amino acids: CASSTAAGVSYEQYF. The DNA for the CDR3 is TGTGCCAGTAGTACCGCAGCAGGGGTCTCCTACGAGCAGTACTTC. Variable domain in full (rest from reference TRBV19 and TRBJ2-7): DGGITQSPKYLFRKEGQNVTLSCEQNLNHDAMYWYRQDPGQGLRLIYYSQIVNDFQKGDIAEGYSVSREKKESFPLTVTSAQKNPTAFYLCASSTAAGVSYEQYFGPGTRLTVT.

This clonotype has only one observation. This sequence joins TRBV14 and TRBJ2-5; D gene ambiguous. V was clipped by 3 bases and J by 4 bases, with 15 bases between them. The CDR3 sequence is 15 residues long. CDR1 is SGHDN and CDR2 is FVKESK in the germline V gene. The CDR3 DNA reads TGTGCCAGCAGCCAGGGCGACCGGGCCCGAGAGACCCAGTACTTC. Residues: CASSQGDRARETQYF.

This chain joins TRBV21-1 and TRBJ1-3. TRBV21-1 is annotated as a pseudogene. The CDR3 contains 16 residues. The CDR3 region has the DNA TGTGCCAGCAGCAAAGCGATACAGGGCTCTGGAAACACCATATATTTT. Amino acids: CASSKAIQGSGNTIYF.